This record looks at one T cell receptor beta chain sequence and its context. Its antigen is still unknown. The assay was immunoSEQ multiplex PCR, and TCRdb's table has in-frame clones only and misses some. The table records fewer than 200,000 clones, approximately 89% of them present only once. The sample belongs to a study of T cell responses to AZD1222 COVID-19 vaccine. Looked up from germline, CDR1 is SGHDN and CDR2 is FVKESK. CDR3 length: 13 amino acids. V gave up 3 bases and J gave up 5 bases, with 10 bases separating them. Whole-study findings and limits: Sampled repertoires all dated from after the peak T cell response. With dominance at 160-218 and 743-854, vaccine-associated CD4 TCRs spanned spike.

Sequenced here: peripheral blood, sampled 28 days after the second AZD1222 dose. The chain joins TRBV14 to TRBJ1-2; D is possibly TRBD1 (5 bases). The clonotype was recovered from an adult who received the AZD1222 COVID-19 vaccine. The CDR3 loop is CASSQSGGYGYTF. In DNA, the CDR3 is TGTGCCAGCAGCCAGTCTGGGGGTTATGGCTACACCTTC.